This T cell receptor (beta chain) was captured in a study of T cells after yellow fever vaccination. Study-wide results and limits: In FACS-sorted repertoires, abundant clonotypes from the bulk population could appear as contaminants.

V shed 4 bases and J shed 6 bases, with 16 bases lying between them. The CDR3 has 15 amino acids. CDR1 is LGHDT, CDR2 YNNKEL, per germline (reference sequence). This clonotype occurred many times. TCRdb independently ran MiXCR on the 5' RACE reads; one entry per CDR3 protein. Among 35,000 to 55,000 distinct CDR3 sequences listed, 6.5% to 8.5% were seen once. The sequences come from CD8+ T cells not binding an NS4B(214-222) dextramer, sorted from PBMCs, collected 45 days after the yellow fever booster vaccination. This sequence originates from a man under 40 who received the YFV17D yellow fever vaccine. The rearrangement uses TRBV3-1 and TRBJ2-1, with a weak D call TRBD2 (6 bases). CDR3 DNA sequence: TGTGCCAGCAGCCCAGCCCGGGACTCTCTCAATGAGCAGTTCTTC. Residues: CASSPARDSLNEQFF.